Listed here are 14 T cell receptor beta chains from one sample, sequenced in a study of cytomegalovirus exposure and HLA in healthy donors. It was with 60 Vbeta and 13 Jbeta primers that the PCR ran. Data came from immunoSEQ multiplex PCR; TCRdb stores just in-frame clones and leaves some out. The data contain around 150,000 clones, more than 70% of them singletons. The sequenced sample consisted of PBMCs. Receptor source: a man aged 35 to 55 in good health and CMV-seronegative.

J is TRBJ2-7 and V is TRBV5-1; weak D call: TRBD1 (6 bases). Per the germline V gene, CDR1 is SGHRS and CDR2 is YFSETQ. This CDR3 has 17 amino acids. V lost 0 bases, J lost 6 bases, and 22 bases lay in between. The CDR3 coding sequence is TGCGCCAGCAGCTTGGCACGGACAGCCCTTACTCCTGGCGAGCAGTACTTC. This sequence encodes CASSLARTALTPGEQYF.

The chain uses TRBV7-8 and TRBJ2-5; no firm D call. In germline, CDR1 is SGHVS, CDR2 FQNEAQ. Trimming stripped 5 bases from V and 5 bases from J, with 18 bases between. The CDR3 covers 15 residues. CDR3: CASSPVEWMVETQYF. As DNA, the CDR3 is TGTGCCAGCAGCCCGGTGGAGTGGATGGTCGAGACCCAGTACTTC.

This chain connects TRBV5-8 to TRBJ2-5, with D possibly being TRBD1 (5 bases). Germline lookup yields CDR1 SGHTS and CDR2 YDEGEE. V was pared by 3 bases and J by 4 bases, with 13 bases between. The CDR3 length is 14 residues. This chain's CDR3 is CASSSRQSLETQYF. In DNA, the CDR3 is TGTGCCAGCAGCTCTAGACAGAGTTTAGAGACCCAGTACTTC.

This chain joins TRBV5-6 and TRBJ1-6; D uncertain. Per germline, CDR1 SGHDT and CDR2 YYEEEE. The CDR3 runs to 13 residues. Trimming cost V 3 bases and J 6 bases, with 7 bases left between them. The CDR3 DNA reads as TGTGCCAGCAGCTCACCGGGTAATTCACCCCTCCACTTT. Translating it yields CASSSPGNSPLHF.

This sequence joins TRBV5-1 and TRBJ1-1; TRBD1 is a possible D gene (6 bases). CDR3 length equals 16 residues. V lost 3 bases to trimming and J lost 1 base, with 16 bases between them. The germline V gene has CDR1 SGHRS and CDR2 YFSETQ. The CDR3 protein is CASSSDPLTGNTEAFF. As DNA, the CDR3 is TGCGCCAGCAGCTCCGACCCCTTGACAGGGAACACTGAAGCTTTCTTT. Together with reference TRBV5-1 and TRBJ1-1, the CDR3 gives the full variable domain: KAGVTQTPRYLIKTRGQQVTLSCSPISGHRSVSWYQQTPGQGLQFLFEYFSETQRNKGNFPGRFSGRQFSNSRSEMNVSTLELGDSALYLCASSSDPLTGNTEAFFGQGTRLTVV.

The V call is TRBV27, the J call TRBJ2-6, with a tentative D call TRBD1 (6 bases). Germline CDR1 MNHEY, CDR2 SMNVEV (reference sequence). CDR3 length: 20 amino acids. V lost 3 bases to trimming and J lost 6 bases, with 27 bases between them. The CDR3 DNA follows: TGTGCCAGCAGTTTTTCGGGCTTATGGGACACCGCGTTCTCGGCCAACGTCCTGACTTTC. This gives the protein CASSFSGLWDTAFSANVLTF. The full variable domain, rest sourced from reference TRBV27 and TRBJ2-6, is EAQVTQNPRYLITVTGKKLTVTCSQNMNHEYMSWYRQDPGLGLRQIYYSMNVEVTDKGDVPEGYKVSRKEKRNFPLILESPSPNQTSLYFCASSFSGLWDTAFSANVLTFGAGSRLTVL.

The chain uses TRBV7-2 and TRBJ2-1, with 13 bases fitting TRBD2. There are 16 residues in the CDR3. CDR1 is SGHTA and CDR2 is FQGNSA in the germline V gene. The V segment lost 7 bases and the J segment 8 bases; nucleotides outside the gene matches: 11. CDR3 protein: CASTTGRTSGSYEQFF. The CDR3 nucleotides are TGTGCCAGCACCACAGGGAGGACTAGCGGGAGCTATGAGCAGTTCTTC.

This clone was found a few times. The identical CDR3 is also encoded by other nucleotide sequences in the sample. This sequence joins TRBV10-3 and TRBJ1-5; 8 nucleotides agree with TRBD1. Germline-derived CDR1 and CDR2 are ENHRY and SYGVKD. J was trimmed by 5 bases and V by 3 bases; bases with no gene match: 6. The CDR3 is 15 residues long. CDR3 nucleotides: TGTGCCATCAGTGAATCACAGGGGGGAGATCAGCCCCAGCATTTT. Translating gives CAISESQGGDQPQHF.

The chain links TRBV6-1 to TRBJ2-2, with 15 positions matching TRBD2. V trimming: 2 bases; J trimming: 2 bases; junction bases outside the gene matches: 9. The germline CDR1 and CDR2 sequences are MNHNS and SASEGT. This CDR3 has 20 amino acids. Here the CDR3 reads CASSEQWVGLAGGNTGELFF. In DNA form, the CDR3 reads TGTGCCAGCAGTGAACAGTGGGTGGGACTAGCGGGGGGCAACACCGGGGAGCTGTTTTTT.

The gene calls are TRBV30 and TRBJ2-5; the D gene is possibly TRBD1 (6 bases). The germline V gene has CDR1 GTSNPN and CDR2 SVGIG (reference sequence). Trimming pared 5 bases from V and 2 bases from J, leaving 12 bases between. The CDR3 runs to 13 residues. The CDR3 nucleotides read TGTGCCTGGGGACAGCTGTTACAAGAGACCCAGTACTTC. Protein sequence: CAWGQLLQETQYF.

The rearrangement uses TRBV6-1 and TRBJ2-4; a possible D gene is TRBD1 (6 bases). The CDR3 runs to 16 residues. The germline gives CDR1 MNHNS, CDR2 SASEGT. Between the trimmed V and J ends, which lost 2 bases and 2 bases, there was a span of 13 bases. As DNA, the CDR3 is TGTGCCAGCAGTGAATCAGGGGCTCAGTCCAAAAACATTCAGTACTTC. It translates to CASSESGAQSKNIQYF.

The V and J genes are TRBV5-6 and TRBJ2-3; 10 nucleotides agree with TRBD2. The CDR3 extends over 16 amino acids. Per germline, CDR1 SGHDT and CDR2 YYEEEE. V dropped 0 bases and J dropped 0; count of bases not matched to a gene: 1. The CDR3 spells CASSLEAGGSTDTQYF. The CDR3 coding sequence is TGTGCCAGCAGCTTGGAAGCGGGAGGGAGCACAGATACGCAGTATTTT.

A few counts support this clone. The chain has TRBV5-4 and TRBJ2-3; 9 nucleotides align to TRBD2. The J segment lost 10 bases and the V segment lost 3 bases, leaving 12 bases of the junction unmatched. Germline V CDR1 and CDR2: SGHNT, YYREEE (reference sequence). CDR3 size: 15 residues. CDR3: CASSSPDSGGLPQYF. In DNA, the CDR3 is TGTGCCAGCAGCTCCCCGGATAGCGGGGGCCTTCCGCAGTATTTT.

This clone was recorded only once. CDR3 loop: CASKAGAVYNEQFF. The CDR3 bases are TGTGCCAGTAAAGCGGGAGCGGTCTACAATGAGCAGTTCTTC. This chain joins TRBV19 and TRBJ2-1, with 8 bases matching TRBD2. This CDR3 has 14 amino acids. Germline assignment: CDR1 LNHDA and CDR2 SQIVND (reference sequence). The V gene end was trimmed by 7 bases and the J gene end by 3 bases; junction bases not matched to a gene: 5.